Each of the 17 T cell receptor beta chains below was sequenced from the same sample in a study of CD8 T cells in ankylosing spondylitis (dated 2017 in TCRdb). Library generation was performed with 5' RACE. Instrument on record: Illumina HiSeq 2500. TCRdb's own reprocessing of the public reads used fastp at Q25 and MiXCR and kept productive beta chains. Each CDR3 protein appears once, grouped with its most common genes and DNA. The sample contains 250,000 to 400,000 distinct CDR3 sequences, around 10% of them found a single time. The top ten clonotypes cover roughly 9.2% of the sample. The source material was blood, either unsorted or a sorted T cell fraction (not recorded which). Receptor source: a female donor with ankylosing spondylitis or in good health (not recorded which).

The table lists this clonotype with a few counts. J is TRBJ2-7 and V is TRBV27; no reliable D call. This CDR3 spans 16 amino acids. Germline-derived CDR1 and CDR2 are MNHEY and SMNVEV (reference sequence). The germline V and J ends were trimmed by 4 bases and 0 bases, with 16 bases remaining between them. CDR3 protein: CASSSPRTEFSYEQYF. The CDR3 bases are TGTGCCAGCAGTTCGCCGAGAACAGAATTCTCCTACGAGCAGTACTTC.

This clonotype was detected ten times or more. The chain combines TRBV7-2 with TRBJ1-1, with 7 positions matching TRBD1. V lost 4 bases to trimming and J lost 4 bases; unmatched junction nucleotides: 6. The CDR3 contains 14 residues. Germline V CDR1 and CDR2: SGHTA, FQGNSA. The CDR3 DNA follows: TGTGCCAGCAGCTACCATACAGGGGCCACTGAAGCTTTCTTT. This translates into CASSYHTGATEAFF.

The genes are TRBV5-1 and TRBJ2-1; 8 bases line up with TRBD2. From germline, CDR1 is SGHRS and CDR2 YFSETQ. This CDR3 spans 14 amino acids. J gave up 6 bases and V 3 bases, and 5 bases lay outside the gene matches. The CDR3 sequence is CASSSGGAPNEQFF. CDR3 DNA: TGCGCCAGCAGCTCCGGGGGGGCTCCCAATGAGCAGTTCTTC.

This chain joins TRBV10-3 and TRBJ2-3; a weak D match, TRBD1 (5 bases). The V end lost 10 bases, the J end lost 0 bases, and 14 bases lay between the germline ends. Per germline, CDR1 ENHRY and CDR2 SYGVKD. The CDR3 runs to 14 residues. The CDR3 reads CATGLSDSTDTQYF. CDR3 sequence (DNA): TGTGCCACAGGGCTCTCGGACAGCACAGATACGCAGTATTTT.

This clonotype was recorded at least ten times. V gene TRBV29-1 combines with J gene TRBJ2-7, with D hard to call. CDR1 and CDR2 from the germline V gene are SQVTM and ANQGSEA. There are 11 residues in the CDR3. The V gene lost 5 bases and the J gene lost 3 bases, with 8 bases spanning the gap. CDR3 bases: TGCAGCGTTAAGCAGAACTACGAGCAGTACTTC. It encodes CSVKQNYEQYF.

The sample holds a few counts of this clonotype. This chain links TRBV5-5 with TRBJ2-1; D may be TRBD1 (6 bases). Germline loops: CDR1 SGHKS, CDR2 YYEKEE (reference sequence). V lost 4 bases to trimming and J lost 6 bases, with 17 bases between them. The CDR3 extends over 15 amino acids. Here the CDR3 reads CASSPATGSANEQFF. CDR3 nucleotides: TGTGCCAGCAGCCCGGCCACAGGGTCGGCCAATGAGCAGTTCTTC.

In its sample, this clonotype was seen many times. CDR3 region: CASSHLQGATGELFF. The CDR3 DNA reads TGTGCCAGCAGCCATCTCCAGGGGGCAACCGGGGAGCTGTTTTTT. The rearrangement joins TRBV14 to TRBJ2-2, with TRBD1 matching 8 bases. Losses at the gene ends were 3 bases for V and 5 bases for J; bases not matched to a gene: 5. The CDR3 covers 15 residues. Germline lookup yields CDR1 SGHDN and CDR2 FVKESK. Drawing the rest from reference TRBV14 and TRBJ2-2, the complete variable domain is EAGVTQFPSHSVIEKGQTVTLRCDPISGHDNLYWYRRVMGKEIKFLLHFVKESKQDESGMPNNRFLAERTGGTYSTLKVQPAELEDSGVYFCASSHLQGATGELFFGEGSRLTVL.

V and J are TRBV5-1 and TRBJ2-2, with D perhaps TRBD1 (6 bases). Looked up from germline, CDR1 is SGHRS and CDR2 is YFSETQ. This CDR3 has 16 residues. V was cut by 0 bases and J by 0 bases, with 9 bases left in between. The CDR3 reads CASSLVGDTNTGELFF. DNA of the CDR3: TGCGCCAGCAGCTTGGTAGGGGACACGAACACCGGGGAGCTGTTTTTT. Full variable domain (outside the CDR3, taken from reference TRBV5-1 and TRBJ2-2): KAGVTQTPRYLIKTRGQQVTLSCSPISGHRSVSWYQQTPGQGLQFLFEYFSETQRNKGNFPGRFSGRQFSNSRSEMNVSTLELGDSALYLCASSLVGDTNTGELFFGEGSRLTVL.

This clonotype was seen repeatedly, ten times or more. The chain uses TRBV7-8 and TRBJ2-1; TRBD2 matches at 8 bases. The CDR3 runs 16 residues. V dropped 1 base and J dropped 5; count of bases not matched to a gene: 7. Looked up from germline, CDR1 is SGHVS and CDR2 is FQNEAQ. The CDR3 is CASSLVGSGTHNEQFF. CDR3 DNA sequence: TGTGCCAGCAGCTTAGTAGGTAGCGGGACCCACAATGAGCAGTTCTTC.

The chain is built from TRBV5-5 and TRBJ2-7; 7 bases map to TRBD1. V shed 2 bases, J shed 3 bases, and the junction held 8 bases outside the gene matches. This CDR3 region has 15 residues. Germline V gene data show CDR1 as SGHKS and CDR2 as YYEKEE (reference sequence). The CDR3 spells CASSFRDSRFYEQYF. As DNA, the CDR3 is TGTGCCAGCAGCTTCCGGGACAGCAGATTCTACGAGCAGTACTTC.

Details on this clonotype: This may come from a read error, since a much larger clone is one base off. The gene calls are TRBV20-1 and TRBJ2-6; TRBD1 is a possible D gene (5 bases). The CDR3 is made up of 16 amino acids. Per germline, CDR1 DFQATT and CDR2 SNEGSKA (reference sequence). V was clipped by 7 bases and J by 0 bases, with 16 bases between them. The CDR3 DNA follows: TGCAGTGTTAGTCTTCAGGGAAGCTCTGGGGCCAACGTCCTGACTTTC. Its translation is CSVSLQGSSGANVLTF.

This chain uses TRBV27 with TRBJ2-7; D is possibly TRBD1 (5 bases). V was shortened by 6 bases and J by 1 base, with 16 bases between the two germline ends. The CDR3 covers 15 residues. CDR1 and CDR2 (germline): MNHEY, SMNVEV (reference sequence). The CDR3: CASSPRAGPSYEQYF. The CDR3 bases are TGTGCCAGCAGCCCCAGGGCTGGGCCGTCCTACGAGCAGTACTTC.

This sequence joins TRBV12-3 or TRBV12-4 and TRBJ2-5; 13 nucleotides line up with TRBD2. Trimming at V came to 5 bases and at J to 5 bases, leaving 5 bases not matched to a gene. The CDR3 spans 15 residues. The CDR3 DNA follows: TGTGCCAGCAGTGACAGGACTAGCGGGAGTGAGACCCAGTACTTC. Its protein is CASSDRTSGSETQYF.

This clonotype appeared many times. This chain links TRBV5-6 with TRBJ2-1; 13 bases are shared with TRBD2. The CDR3 is 13 residues long. Unmatched junction bases numbered 8, after V lost 8 bases and J lost 12 bases. Germline lookup yields CDR1 SGHDT and CDR2 YYEEEE. The CDR3 reads CASGLAGESGQFF. The CDR3 DNA follows: TGTGCCAGTGGACTAGCGGGAGAGTCAGGGCAGTTCTTC.

This clonotype was picked up many times. The chain joins TRBV20-1 to TRBJ2-3; 10 bases are shared with TRBD2. The CDR3 has 15 amino acids. Germline trimming cut 5 bases from V and 2 bases from J; bases unmatched to any gene: 7. The germline V gene has CDR1 DFQATT and CDR2 SNEGSKA (reference sequence). The CDR3 loop is CSAFVAGGFTDTQYF. DNA for the CDR3: TGCAGTGCTTTCGTAGCGGGGGGTTTCACAGATACGCAGTATTTT.

In its sample, this clonotype was seen many times. The chain combines TRBV5-1 with TRBJ1-5, with D possibly matching TRBD1 (5 bases). V gave up 2 bases and J gave up 7 bases, with 16 bases separating them. The CDR3 contains 15 residues. Germline V gene sequence: CDR1 SGHRS, CDR2 YFSETQ. CDR3 residues: CASSLGTSGPQPQHF. The CDR3, as DNA: TGCGCCAGCAGCTTAGGGACCTCAGGGCCCCAGCCCCAGCATTTT.

The sample holds many counts of this clonotype. At one boundary the junction diverges from the germline segment, which might be a read error. The chain couples TRBV7-7 to TRBJ2-3; 7 bases fit TRBD2. CDR3 length: 17 amino acids. The germline V gene encodes CDR1 SSHAT and CDR2 FNYEAQ (reference sequence). CDR3: CASSLRFLRGITDTQYF. The CDR3 DNA sequence: TGTGCTAGCAGCTTACGCTTTTTGCGGGGGATCACAGATACGCAGTATTTT.